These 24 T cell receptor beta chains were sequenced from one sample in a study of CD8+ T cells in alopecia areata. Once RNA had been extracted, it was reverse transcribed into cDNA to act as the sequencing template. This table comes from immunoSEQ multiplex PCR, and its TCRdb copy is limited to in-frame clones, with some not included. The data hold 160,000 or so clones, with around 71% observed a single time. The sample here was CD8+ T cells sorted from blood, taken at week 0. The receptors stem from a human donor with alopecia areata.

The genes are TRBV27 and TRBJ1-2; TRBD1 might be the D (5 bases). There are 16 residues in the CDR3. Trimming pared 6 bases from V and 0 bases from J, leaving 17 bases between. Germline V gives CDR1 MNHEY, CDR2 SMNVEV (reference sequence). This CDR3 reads CASSPSGSPTNYGYTF. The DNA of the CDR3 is TGTGCCAGCAGCCCCTCAGGGAGCCCTACTAACTATGGCTACACCTTC.

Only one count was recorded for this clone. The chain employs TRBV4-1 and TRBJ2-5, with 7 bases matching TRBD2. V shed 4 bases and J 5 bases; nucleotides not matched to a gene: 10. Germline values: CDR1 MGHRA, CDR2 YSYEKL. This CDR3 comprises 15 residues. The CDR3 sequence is CASSPRLTSWETQYF. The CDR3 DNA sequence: TGCGCCAGCAGCCCCCGACTGACTAGCTGGGAGACCCAGTACTTC.

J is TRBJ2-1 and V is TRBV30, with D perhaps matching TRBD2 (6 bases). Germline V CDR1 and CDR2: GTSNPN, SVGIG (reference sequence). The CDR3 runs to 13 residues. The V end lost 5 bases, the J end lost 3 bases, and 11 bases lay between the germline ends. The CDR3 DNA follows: TGTGCCTGGGTATGGGGGGACTACAATGAGCAGTTCTTC. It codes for CAWVWGDYNEQFF.

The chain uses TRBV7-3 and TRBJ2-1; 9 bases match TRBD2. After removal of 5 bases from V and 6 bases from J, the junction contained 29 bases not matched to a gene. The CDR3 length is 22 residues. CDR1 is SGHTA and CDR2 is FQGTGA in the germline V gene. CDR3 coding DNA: TGTGCCAGCAGCACCGCGCCGGTCGGGGGCTTAGCGGGGGCCATCGGCCCCAATGAGCAGTTCTTC. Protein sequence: CASSTAPVGGLAGAIGPNEQFF.

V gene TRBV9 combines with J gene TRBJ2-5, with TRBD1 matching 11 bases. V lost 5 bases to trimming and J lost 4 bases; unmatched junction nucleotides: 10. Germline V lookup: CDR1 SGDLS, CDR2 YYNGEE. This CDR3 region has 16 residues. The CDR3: CASSHGQGAFRETQYF. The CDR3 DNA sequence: TGTGCCAGCAGTCACGGACAGGGGGCTTTTCGAGAGACCCAGTACTTC.

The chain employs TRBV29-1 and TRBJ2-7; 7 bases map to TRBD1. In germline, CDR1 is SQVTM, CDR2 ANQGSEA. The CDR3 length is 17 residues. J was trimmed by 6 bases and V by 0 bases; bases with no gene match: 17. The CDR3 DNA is TGCAGCGTTGAAGATAGTCCCTACAGGGGTATGTTTGGCGAGCAGTACTTC. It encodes CSVEDSPYRGMFGEQYF.

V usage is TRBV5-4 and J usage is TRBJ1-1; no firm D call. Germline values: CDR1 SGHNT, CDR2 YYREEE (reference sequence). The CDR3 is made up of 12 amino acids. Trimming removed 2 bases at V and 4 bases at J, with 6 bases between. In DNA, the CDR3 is TGTGCCAGCAGCTTCGGTTCCACTGAAGCTTTCTTT. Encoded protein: CASSFGSTEAFF.

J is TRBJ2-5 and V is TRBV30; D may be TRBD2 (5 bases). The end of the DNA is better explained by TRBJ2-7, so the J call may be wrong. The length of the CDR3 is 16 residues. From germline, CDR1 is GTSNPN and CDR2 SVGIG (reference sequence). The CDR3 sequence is CAWSNVPEDGVYEQYF. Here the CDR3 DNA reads TGTGCCTGGAGCAATGTCCCGGAGGACGGGGTCTACGAGCAGTACTTC.

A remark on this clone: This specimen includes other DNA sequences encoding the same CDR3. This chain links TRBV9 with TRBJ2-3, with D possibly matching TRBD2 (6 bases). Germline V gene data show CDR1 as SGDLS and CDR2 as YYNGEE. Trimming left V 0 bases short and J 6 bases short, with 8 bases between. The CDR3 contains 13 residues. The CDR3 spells CASSVAGGDTQYF. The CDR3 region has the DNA TGTGCCAGCAGCGTAGCCGGGGGTGATACGCAGTATTTT.

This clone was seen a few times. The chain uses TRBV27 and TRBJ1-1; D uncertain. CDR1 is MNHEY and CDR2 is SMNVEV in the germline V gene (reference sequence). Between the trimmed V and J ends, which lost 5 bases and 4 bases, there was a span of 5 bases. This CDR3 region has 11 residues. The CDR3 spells CASSQGTEAFF. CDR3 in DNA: TGTGCCAGCAGTCAAGGCACTGAAGCTTTCTTT.

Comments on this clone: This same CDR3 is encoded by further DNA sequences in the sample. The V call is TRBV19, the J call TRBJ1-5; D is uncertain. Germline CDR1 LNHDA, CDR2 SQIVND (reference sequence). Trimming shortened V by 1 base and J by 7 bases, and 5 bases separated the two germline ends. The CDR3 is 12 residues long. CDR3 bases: TGTGCCAGTAGTATAGGTGGCCAGCCCCAGCATTTT. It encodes CASSIGGQPQHF.

CDR3 protein: CASTAAGGSDTQYF. In DNA, the CDR3 is TGTGCCAGCACGGCTGCTGGGGGTTCAGATACGCAGTATTTT. This chain uses TRBV9 with TRBJ2-3, with D possibly called TRBD1 or TRBD2 (5 bases each). The CDR3 has 14 amino acids. With 6 bases removed from V and 4 bases from J, the gap between germline ends came to 15 bases. Germline values: CDR1 SGDLS, CDR2 YYNGEE.

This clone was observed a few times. Written as DNA, the CDR3 is TGTGCCAGCAGCTTACGCATGGGTCAAGATACGCAGTATTTT. Its protein product is CASSLRMGQDTQYF. The V gene is TRBV7-9, the J gene TRBJ2-3; D uncertain. Trimming shortened V by 2 bases and J by 5 bases, and 11 bases separated the two germline ends. There are 14 residues in the CDR3. Germline assignment: CDR1 SEHNR and CDR2 FQNEAQ (reference sequence).

CDR3 loop: CSALGGETQYF. The DNA for the CDR3 is TGCAGTGCTCTGGGGGGAGAGACCCAGTACTTC. The chain recombines TRBV20-1 with TRBJ2-5; possible D gene TRBD2, 6 bases. The germline CDR1 and CDR2 sequences are DFQATT and SNEGSKA (reference sequence). The V and J ends lost 5 bases and 4 bases respectively, with 8 bases between them. CDR3 length: 11 amino acids.

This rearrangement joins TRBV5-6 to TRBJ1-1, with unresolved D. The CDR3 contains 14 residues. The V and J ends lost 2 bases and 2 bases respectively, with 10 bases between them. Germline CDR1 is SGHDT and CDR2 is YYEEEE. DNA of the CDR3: TGTGCCAGCAGCTTCGGGAAAACAAACACTGAAGCTTTCTTT. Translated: CASSFGKTNTEAFF.

The CDR3 nucleotides read TGTGCCAGCAGCCTAAGTACACAGAACACTGAAGCTTTCTTT. Residues: CASSLSTQNTEAFF. This chain joins TRBV14 and TRBJ1-1, with no clear D. Between the trimmed V and J ends, which lost 4 bases and 1 base, there was a span of 10 bases. The CDR3 is made up of 14 amino acids. CDR1 SGHDN and CDR2 FVKESK come from the germline V gene.

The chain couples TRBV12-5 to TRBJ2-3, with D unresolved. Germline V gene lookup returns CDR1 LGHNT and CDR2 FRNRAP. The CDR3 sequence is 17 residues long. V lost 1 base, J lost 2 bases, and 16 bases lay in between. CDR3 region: CASGLGPNHTHTDTQYF. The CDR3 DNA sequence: TGTGCTAGTGGTTTGGGACCGAATCACACACACACAGATACGCAGTATTTT. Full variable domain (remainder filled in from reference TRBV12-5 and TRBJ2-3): DARVTQTPRHKVTEMGQEVTMRCQPILGHNTVFWYRQTMMQGLELLAYFRNRAPLDDSGMPKDRFSAEMPDATLATLKIQPSEPRDSAVYFCASGLGPNHTHTDTQYFGPGTRLTVL.

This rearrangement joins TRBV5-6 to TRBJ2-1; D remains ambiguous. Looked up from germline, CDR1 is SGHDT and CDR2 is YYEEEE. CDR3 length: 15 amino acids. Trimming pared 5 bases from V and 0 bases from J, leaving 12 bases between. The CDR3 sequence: CASSTEFSSYNEQFF. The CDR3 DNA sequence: TGTGCCAGCAGTACAGAATTTAGCTCCTACAATGAGCAGTTCTTC.

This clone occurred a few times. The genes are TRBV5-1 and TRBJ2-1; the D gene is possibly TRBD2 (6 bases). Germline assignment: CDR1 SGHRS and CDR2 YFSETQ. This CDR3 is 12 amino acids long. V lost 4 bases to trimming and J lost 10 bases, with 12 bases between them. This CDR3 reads CASSVSGQEQFF. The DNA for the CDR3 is TGCGCCAGCAGCGTTAGCGGACAAGAGCAGTTCTTC.

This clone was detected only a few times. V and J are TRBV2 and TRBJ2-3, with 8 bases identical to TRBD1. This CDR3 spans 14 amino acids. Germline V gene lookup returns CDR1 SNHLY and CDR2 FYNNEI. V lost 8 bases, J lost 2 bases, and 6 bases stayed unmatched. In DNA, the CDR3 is TGTGCCAGCTGGGACAGGCGCCTCACAGATACGCAGTATTTT. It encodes CASWDRRLTDTQYF.

The CDR3 loop reads CAWTGAPLNYEQYF. The CDR3 DNA sequence: TGTGCCTGGACAGGGGCCCCTTTAAACTACGAGCAGTACTTC. The chain couples TRBV30 to TRBJ2-7; TRBD1 might be the D (6 bases). Trimming left V 4 bases short and J 3 bases short, with 16 bases between. The CDR3 contains 14 residues. The V gene's germline CDR1 is GTSNPN and CDR2 SVGIG (reference sequence).

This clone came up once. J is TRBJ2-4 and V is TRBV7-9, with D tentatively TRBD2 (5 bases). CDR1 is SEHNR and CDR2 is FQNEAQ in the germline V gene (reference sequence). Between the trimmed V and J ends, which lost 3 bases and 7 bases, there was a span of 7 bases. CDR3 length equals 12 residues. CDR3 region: CASSFWENIQYF. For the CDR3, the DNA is TGTGCCAGCAGCTTTTGGGAGAACATTCAGTACTTC.

The CDR3: CASSEGQGSVYGYTF. The CDR3 bases are TGTGCCAGCAGCGAAGGGCAGGGGAGCGTCTATGGCTACACCTTC. The V call is TRBV9, the J call TRBJ1-2, with TRBD1 as a possible D gene (6 bases). The CDR3 consists of 15 residues. Per the germline V gene, CDR1 is SGDLS and CDR2 is YYNGEE. The V end lost 3 bases, the J end lost 4 bases, and 16 bases lay between the germline ends.

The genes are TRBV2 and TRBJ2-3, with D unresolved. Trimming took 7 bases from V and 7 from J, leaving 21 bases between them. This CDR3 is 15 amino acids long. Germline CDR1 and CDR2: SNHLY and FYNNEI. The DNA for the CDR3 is TGTGCCAGCACCGGATATCTTAGTAACCTGCATACGCAGTATTTT. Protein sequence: CASTGYLSNLHTQYF.